This T cell receptor (beta chain) was sequenced for a study of blood T cell repertoires in COVID-19. Study background: Sample material is recorded as cDNA or gDNA derived from T cells, B-cell-depleted T cells, or PBMCs.

How the authors handled the data: Amplification of reference gene primers was used by the study to estimate nucleated cell counts. TCRdb keeps only in-frame clones here, not all; method: immunoSEQ multiplex PCR. V, J and clone size reflect that table, while D and trimming were determined from the DNA. The data show about 140,000 clones, 81% seen once. This clonotype was sampled from a woman aged 55-70 years with active or convalescent COVID-19. The sequenced material came from peripheral blood.

The CDR3 reads CASSLRQGFYEQYF. Written as DNA, the CDR3 is TGTGCCAGCAGCTTAAGACAGGGATTCTACGAGCAGTACTTC. The gene calls are TRBV7-9 and TRBJ2-7, with TRBD1 matching 7 bases. CDR3 length equals 14 residues. Germline values: CDR1 SEHNR, CDR2 FQNEAQ (reference sequence). V was clipped by 2 bases and J by 3 bases; unmatched bases: 4.